This TCR beta chain stems from a study of neoadjuvant anti-PD-1 for oral cavity cancer. The CDR3 extends over 15 amino acids. The germline V gene has CDR1 SGDLS and CDR2 YYNGEE. V was pared by 0 bases and J by 7 bases, with 3 bases of the junction left unmatched. Generated by immunoSEQ multiplex PCR, the TCRdb table keeps only in-frame clones and is missing some. The sample consists of 6,900 or so clones, around 75% of them appearing once. This sequence was found in a person between 40 and 79 years old with oral cavity squamous cell carcinoma. Sequencing used PBMCs, obtained before nivolumab (anti-PD-1) treatment. The chain couples TRBV9 to TRBJ1-6, with 8 bases lining up with TRBD1. CDR3 loop: CASSVGQGTNSPLHF. DNA for the CDR3: TGTGCCAGCAGCGTAGGACAGGGGACGAATTCACCCCTCCACTTT.